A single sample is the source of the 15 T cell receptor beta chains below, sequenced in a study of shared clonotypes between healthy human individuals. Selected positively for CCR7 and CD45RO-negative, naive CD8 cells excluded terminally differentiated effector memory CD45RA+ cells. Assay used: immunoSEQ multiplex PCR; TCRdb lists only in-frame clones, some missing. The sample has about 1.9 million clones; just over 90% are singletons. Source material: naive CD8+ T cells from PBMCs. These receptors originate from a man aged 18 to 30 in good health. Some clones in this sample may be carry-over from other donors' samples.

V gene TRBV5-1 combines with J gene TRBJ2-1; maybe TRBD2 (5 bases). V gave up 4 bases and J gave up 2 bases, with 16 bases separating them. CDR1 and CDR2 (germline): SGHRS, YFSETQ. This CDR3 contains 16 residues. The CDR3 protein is CASSLESGNPYNEQFF. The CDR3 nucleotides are TGCGCCAGCAGCCTGGAAAGCGGAAACCCCTACAATGAGCAGTTCTTC.

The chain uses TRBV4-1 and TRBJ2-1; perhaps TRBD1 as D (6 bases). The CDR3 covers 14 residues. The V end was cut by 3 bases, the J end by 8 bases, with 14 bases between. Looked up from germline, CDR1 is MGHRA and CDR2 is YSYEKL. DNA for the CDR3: TGCGCCAGCAGCCAGGAAGGGGGTGTGGATGAGCAGTTCTTC. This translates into CASSQEGGVDEQFF.

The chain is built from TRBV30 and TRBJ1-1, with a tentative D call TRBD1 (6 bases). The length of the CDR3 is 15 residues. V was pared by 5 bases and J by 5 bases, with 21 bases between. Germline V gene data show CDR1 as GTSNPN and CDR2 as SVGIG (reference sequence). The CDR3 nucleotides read TGTGCCTGGGCCGCTTGGGTACAGGGAGGGACTGAAGCTTTCTTT. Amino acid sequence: CAWAAWVQGGTEAFF.

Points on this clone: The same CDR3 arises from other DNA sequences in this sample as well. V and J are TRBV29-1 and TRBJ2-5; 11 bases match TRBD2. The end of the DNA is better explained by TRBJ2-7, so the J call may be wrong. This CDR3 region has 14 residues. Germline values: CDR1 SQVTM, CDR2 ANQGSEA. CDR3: CSVETSGSSYEQYF. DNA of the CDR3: TGCAGCGTCGAAACTAGCGGGAGCTCCTACGAGCAGTACTTC.

CDR3 coding DNA: TGTGCCAGCAGCCCCCGGGACAGGGGGAATGAGCAGTTCTTC. Residues: CASSPRDRGNEQFF. This sequence joins TRBV7-9 and TRBJ2-1; 11 bases align to TRBD1. Germline V gene sequence: CDR1 SEHNR, CDR2 FQNEAQ (reference sequence). The CDR3 has 14 amino acids. V lost 5 bases, J lost 7 bases, and 4 bases stayed unmatched. Based on the CDR3 plus reference TRBV7-9 and TRBJ2-1, the full variable domain is DTGVSQNPRHKITKRGQNVTFRCDPISEHNRLYWYRQTLGQGPEFLTYFQNEAQLEKSRLLSDRFSAERPKGSFSTLEIQRTEQGDSAMYLCASSPRDRGNEQFFGPGTRLTVL.

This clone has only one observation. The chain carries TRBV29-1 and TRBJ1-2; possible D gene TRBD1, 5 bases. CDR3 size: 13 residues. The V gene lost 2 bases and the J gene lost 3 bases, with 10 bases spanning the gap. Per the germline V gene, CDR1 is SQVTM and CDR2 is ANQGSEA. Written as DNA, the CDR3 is TGCAGCGTTGAAAGCGGGGGGGACTATGGCTACACCTTC. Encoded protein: CSVESGGDYGYTF. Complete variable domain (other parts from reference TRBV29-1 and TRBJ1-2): SAVISQKPSRDICQRGTSLTIQCQVDSQVTMMFWYRQQPGQSLTLIATANQGSEATYESGFVIDKFPISRPNLTFSTLTVSNMSPEDSSIYLCSVESGGDYGYTFGSGTRLTVV.

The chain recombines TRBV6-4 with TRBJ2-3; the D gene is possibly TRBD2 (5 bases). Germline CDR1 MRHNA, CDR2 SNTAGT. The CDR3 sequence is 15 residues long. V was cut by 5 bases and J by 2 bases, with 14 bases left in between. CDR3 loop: CASSRQADPTDTQYF. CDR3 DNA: TGTGCCAGCAGTCGTCAAGCGGACCCCACAGATACGCAGTATTTT.

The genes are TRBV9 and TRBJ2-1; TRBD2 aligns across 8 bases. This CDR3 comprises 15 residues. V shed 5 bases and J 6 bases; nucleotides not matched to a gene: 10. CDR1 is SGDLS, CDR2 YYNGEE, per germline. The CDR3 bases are TGTGCCAGCAGTGCGGGGGGCGGGAGTCTCAATGAGCAGTTCTTC. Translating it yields CASSAGGGSLNEQFF.

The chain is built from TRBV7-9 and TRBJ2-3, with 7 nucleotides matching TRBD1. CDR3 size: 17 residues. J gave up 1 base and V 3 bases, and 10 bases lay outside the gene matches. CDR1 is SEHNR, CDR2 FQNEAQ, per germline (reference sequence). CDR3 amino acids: CASSFEMRTGGTDTQYF. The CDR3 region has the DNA TGTGCCAGCAGCTTTGAAATGCGAACAGGGGGCACAGATACGCAGTATTTT.

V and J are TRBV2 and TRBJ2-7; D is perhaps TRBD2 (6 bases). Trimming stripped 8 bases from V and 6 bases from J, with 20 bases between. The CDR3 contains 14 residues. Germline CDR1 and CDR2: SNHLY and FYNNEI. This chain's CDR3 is CASCRLVLLSEQYF. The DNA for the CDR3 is TGTGCCAGCTGCCGACTAGTTTTACTCTCCGAGCAGTACTTC.

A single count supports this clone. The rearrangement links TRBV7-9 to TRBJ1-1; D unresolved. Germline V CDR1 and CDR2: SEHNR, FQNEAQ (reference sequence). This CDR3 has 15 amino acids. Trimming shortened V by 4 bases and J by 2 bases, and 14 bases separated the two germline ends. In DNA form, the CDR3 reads TGTGCCAGCAGCTCCGACCAGCGCCCTAACACTGAAGCTTTCTTT. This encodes CASSSDQRPNTEAFF.

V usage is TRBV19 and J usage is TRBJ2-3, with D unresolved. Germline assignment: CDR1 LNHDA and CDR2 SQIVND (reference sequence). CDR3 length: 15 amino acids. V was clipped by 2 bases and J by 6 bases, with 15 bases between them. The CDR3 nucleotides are TGTGCCAGTAGTATAACCCCATTGGTGGGGGATACGCAGTATTTT. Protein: CASSITPLVGDTQYF. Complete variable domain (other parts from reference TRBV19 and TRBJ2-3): DGGITQSPKYLFRKEGQNVTLSCEQNLNHDAMYWYRQDPGQGLRLIYYSQIVNDFQKGDIAEGYSVSREKKESFPLTVTSAQKNPTAFYLCASSITPLVGDTQYFGPGTRLTVL.

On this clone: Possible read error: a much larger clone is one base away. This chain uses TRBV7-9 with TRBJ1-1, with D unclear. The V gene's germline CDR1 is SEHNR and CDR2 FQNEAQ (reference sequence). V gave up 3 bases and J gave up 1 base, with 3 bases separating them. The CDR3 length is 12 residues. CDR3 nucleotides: TGTGCCAGCAGCTTGTGGAACACTGAAGCTTTCTTT. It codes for CASSLWNTEAFF. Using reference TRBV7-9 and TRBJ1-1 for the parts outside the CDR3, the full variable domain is DTGVSQNPRHKITKRGQNVTFRCDPISEHNRLYWYRQTLGQGPEFLTYFQNEAQLEKSRLLSDRFSAERPKGSFSTLEIQRTEQGDSAMYLCASSLWNTEAFFGQGTRLTVV.

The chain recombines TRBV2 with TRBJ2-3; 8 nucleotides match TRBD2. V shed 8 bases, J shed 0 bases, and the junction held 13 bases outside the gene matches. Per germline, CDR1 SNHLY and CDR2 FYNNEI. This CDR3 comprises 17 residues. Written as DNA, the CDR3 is TGTGCCAGCCCGGGACTAGGTGTGCAGCCTAGCACAGATACGCAGTATTTT. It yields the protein CASPGLGVQPSTDTQYF.

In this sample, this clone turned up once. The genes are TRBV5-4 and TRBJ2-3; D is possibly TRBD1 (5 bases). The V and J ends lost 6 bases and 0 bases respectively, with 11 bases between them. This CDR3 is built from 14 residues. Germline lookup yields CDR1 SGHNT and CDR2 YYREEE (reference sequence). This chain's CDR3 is CASTAWGSTDTQYF. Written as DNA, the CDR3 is TGTGCCAGCACCGCCTGGGGCAGCACAGATACGCAGTATTTT.